Each of the 29 T cell receptor beta chains below was sequenced from the same sample in a study of shared clonotypes between healthy human individuals. Profiling relied on immunoSEQ multiplex PCR, and the TCRdb table lists in-frame clones only, not all of them. The table has some 530,000 clones, about 72% seen once; the top ten hold more than 10%. The sequenced sample consisted of PBMCs. The source of these receptors is a woman between 40 and 50 years old in good health. Some clones in this sample may be carry-over from other donors' samples.

This clone was recorded once. The genes are TRBV7-6 and TRBJ2-6, with 10 nucleotides matching TRBD1. This CDR3 spans 13 amino acids. Germline trimming cut 5 bases from V and 13 bases from J; bases unmatched to any gene: 5. Germline V lookup: CDR1 SGHVS, CDR2 FNYEAQ. DNA for the CDR3: TGTGCCAGCAGCAGCAGACAGGGGGCTGTCCTGACTTTC. This encodes CASSSRQGAVLTF.

This clone was counted a single time. The genes are TRBV29-1 and TRBJ2-1; D not resolved. The CDR3 runs to 12 residues. V was trimmed by 4 bases and J by 5 bases, leaving 9 bases between them. The V gene's germline CDR1 is SQVTM and CDR2 ANQGSEA. The CDR3 protein is CSVGLPDNEQFF. The CDR3 DNA is TGCAGCGTTGGTTTGCCAGACAATGAGCAGTTCTTC.

In its sample, this clone was seen once. This same CDR3 is encoded by further DNA sequences in the sample. The CDR3 sequence is CASSEGEKLFF. The CDR3 nucleotides are TGTGCCAGCAGCGAGGGTGAAAAACTGTTTTTT. The rearrangement uses TRBV2 and TRBJ1-4, with no clear D. The CDR3 length is 11 residues. V was trimmed by 6 bases and J by 7 bases, leaving 6 bases between them. Germline-derived CDR1 and CDR2 are SNHLY and FYNNEI.

The chain couples TRBV27 to TRBJ2-1; 12 bases map to TRBD2. The V and J ends lost 6 bases and 8 bases, in that order; junction bases with no gene match: 8. The V gene's germline CDR1 is MNHEY and CDR2 SMNVEV (reference sequence). The CDR3 is made up of 15 amino acids. CDR3 sequence (DNA): TGTGCCAGCAGACGGACTAGCGGGATGGTAGATGAGCAGTTCTTC. Translating it yields CASRRTSGMVDEQFF.

In the case of this clone: This same CDR3 is encoded by further DNA sequences in the sample. V and J are TRBV5-1 and TRBJ2-2, with 12 bases matching TRBD2. Germline V CDR1 and CDR2: SGHRS, YFSETQ. This CDR3 has 16 residues. V shed 0 bases and J 3 bases; nucleotides not matched to a gene: 0. The CDR3 spells CASSLGTSGDTGELFF. CDR3 in DNA: TGCGCCAGCAGCTTGGGGACTAGCGGGGACACCGGGGAGCTGTTTTTT.

The chain has TRBV7-9 and TRBJ2-3, with D perhaps matching TRBD2 (6 bases). The CDR3 has 15 amino acids. The V end lost 5 bases, the J end lost 1 base, and 13 bases lay between the germline ends. In germline, CDR1 is SEHNR, CDR2 FQNEAQ (reference sequence). CDR3 loop: CASSLRELRTDTQYF. The CDR3 coding sequence is TGTGCCAGCAGCCTTCGGGAGTTACGCACAGATACGCAGTATTTT. The variable domain in full, completed from reference TRBV7-9 and TRBJ2-3, reads DTGVSQNPRHKITKRGQNVTFRCDPISEHNRLYWYRQTLGQGPEFLTYFQNEAQLEKSRLLSDRFSAERPKGSFSTLEIQRTEQGDSAMYLCASSLRELRTDTQYFGPGTRLTVL.

In its sample, this clone was seen a few times. J is TRBJ2-2 and V is TRBV11-2, with 13 bases identical to TRBD2. This CDR3 region has 18 residues. Germline-derived CDR1 and CDR2 are SGHAT and FQNNGV. The J segment lost 4 bases and the V segment lost 2 bases, leaving 7 bases of the junction unmatched. The CDR3, as DNA: TGTGCCAGCAGCTTACCCCCGGGACTAGCGGGATTCACCGGGGAGCTGTTTTTT. Translated: CASSLPPGLAGFTGELFF.

CDR3 nucleotides: TGTGCCAGTAGCCTTAACCGGGACACTACTGAAGCTTTCTTT. Translating gives CASSLNRDTTEAFF. The chain has TRBV19 and TRBJ1-1, with D tentatively TRBD1 (6 bases). This CDR3 spans 14 amino acids. Trimming stripped 6 bases from V and 5 bases from J, with 16 bases between. Germline V lookup: CDR1 LNHDA, CDR2 SQIVND (reference sequence).

V and J are TRBV30 and TRBJ2-5, with D possibly matching TRBD1 (6 bases). V was pared by 3 bases and J by 4 bases, with 18 bases between. The CDR3 is 15 residues long. Looked up from germline, CDR1 is GTSNPN and CDR2 is SVGIG (reference sequence). CDR3 region: CAWRPKGVSRETQYF. The DNA of the CDR3 is TGTGCCTGGAGGCCTAAGGGGGTCTCGAGAGAGACCCAGTACTTC.

This clone appeared many times. The chain combines TRBV7-2 with TRBJ2-3; D remains ambiguous. The germline V gene has CDR1 SGHTA and CDR2 FQGNSA. V dropped 5 bases and J dropped 4 bases, with 7 bases sitting between them. This CDR3 is 12 amino acids long. The CDR3 is CASSTLADTQYF. The CDR3 nucleotides are TGTGCCAGCAGCACCCTAGCAGATACGCAGTATTTT.

With regard to this clone: This clone may be a read error of a much larger clone one base away. The chain links TRBV25-1 to TRBJ2-5; either TRBD1 or TRBD2 may supply D (5 bases each). This CDR3 spans 14 amino acids. Germline V CDR1 and CDR2: MGHDK, SYGVNS. Trimming removed 4 bases from V and 5 bases from J, with 14 bases in between. The CDR3 loop is CASSGGARRETQYF. For the CDR3, the DNA is TGTGCCAGCAGTGGTGGGGCTAGGAGGGAGACCCAGTACTTC.

This rearrangement joins TRBV5-4 to TRBJ2-1; possible D gene TRBD1, 6 bases. V lost 4 bases, J lost 10 bases, and 21 bases lay in between. The germline gives CDR1 SGHNT, CDR2 YYREEE (reference sequence). The CDR3 length is 15 residues. The CDR3 DNA follows: TGTGCCAGCAGCACCCCGACAGGACCATACGACGAGCAGTTCTTC. This encodes CASSTPTGPYDEQFF.

The chain employs TRBV28 and TRBJ2-7, with 8 bases aligning to TRBD2. This CDR3 has 16 amino acids. J gave up 3 bases and V 2 bases, and 9 bases lay outside the gene matches. In germline, CDR1 is MDHEN, CDR2 SYDVKM. The CDR3 sequence is CASSLLIAGNLYEQYF. The DNA of the CDR3 is TGTGCCAGCAGTTTACTGATAGCGGGAAATCTCTACGAGCAGTACTTC.

V usage is TRBV2 and J usage is TRBJ1-5; no firm D call. The CDR3 spans 14 residues. V lost 11 bases to trimming and J lost 0 bases, with 14 bases between them. From germline, CDR1 is SNHLY and CDR2 FYNNEI. The CDR3 sequence: CASQRADSNQPQHF. As DNA, the CDR3 is TGTGCCTCCCAACGGGCAGATAGCAATCAGCCCCAGCATTTT.

This sequence joins TRBV6-1 and TRBJ1-1; D is possibly TRBD1 (5 bases). CDR3 length: 15 amino acids. Trimming removed 2 bases from V and 0 bases from J, with 10 bases in between. The germline CDR1 and CDR2 sequences are MNHNS and SASEGT. The CDR3 spells CASSEPQGVNTEAFF. CDR3 DNA sequence: TGTGCCAGCAGTGAACCGCAGGGAGTGAACACTGAAGCTTTCTTT.

The gene calls are TRBV5-4 and TRBJ2-6; D not resolved. The V and J ends lost 4 bases and 0 bases respectively, with 8 bases between them. This CDR3 is built from 15 residues. Looked up from germline, CDR1 is SGHNT and CDR2 is YYREEE (reference sequence). Written as DNA, the CDR3 is TGTGCCAGCAGCGGACGAAGCTCTGGGGCCAACGTCCTGACTTTC. Protein sequence: CASSGRSSGANVLTF.

DNA for the CDR3: TGTGCCAGCAGTTTATTGGACAGCACAGATACGCAGTATTTT. Translated: CASSLLDSTDTQYF. The gene calls are TRBV27 and TRBJ2-3, with D unclear. V lost 1 base and J lost 0, with 5 bases in between. The CDR3 has 14 residues. The germline gives CDR1 MNHEY, CDR2 SMNVEV (reference sequence).

About this clone: It differs at one base from a far larger clone, so likely a read error. The CDR3 carries no conserved terminal phenylalanine or tryptophan, so it likely arises from a read error. The V call is TRBV29-1, the J call TRBJ2-7, with TRBD1 matching 7 bases. The V and J ends lost 7 bases and 0 bases, in that order; junction bases with no gene match: 9. CDR3 length equals 14 residues. Looked up from germline, CDR1 is SQVTM and CDR2 is ANQGSEA. CDR3 coding DNA: TGCAGCGCTACGACAGGGAGTTTCTCCTACGAGCAGTACTTG. This gives the protein CSATTGSFSYEQYL.

The chain combines TRBV28 with TRBJ2-7; TRBD2 agrees at 12 bases. CDR1 and CDR2 (germline): MDHEN, SYDVKM. Trimming at V came to 4 bases and at J to 6 bases, leaving 4 bases not matched to a gene. This CDR3 comprises 14 residues. The DNA of the CDR3 is TGTGCCAGCAGTTCCCCTAGCGGGAGGGCCGAGCAGTACTTC. It codes for CASSSPSGRAEQYF.

This clone came up a few times. The chain links TRBV9 to TRBJ2-7, with 8 bases aligning to TRBD2. CDR3 length: 15 residues. With 4 bases clipped from V and 0 bases from J, the junction kept 6 bases outside the gene matches. The germline V gene encodes CDR1 SGDLS and CDR2 YYNGEE. The CDR3 DNA reads as TGTGCCAGCAGCTTTAGCGGGGCGCCCTCCTACGAGCAGTACTTC. Protein sequence: CASSFSGAPSYEQYF.

Regarding this clone: At the DNA level, this CDR3 is encoded by other sequences in the same sample as well. The J gene is TRBJ2-1, the V gene TRBV2; no reliable D call. The length of the CDR3 is 13 residues. Trimming cost V 1 base and J 2 bases, with 3 bases left between them. Germline V gene sequence: CDR1 SNHLY, CDR2 FYNNEI. CDR3 sequence reads: CASSEEAYNEQFF. The CDR3 bases are TGTGCCAGCAGTGAAGAGGCCTACAATGAGCAGTTCTTC. The variable domain in full, completed from reference TRBV2 and TRBJ2-1, reads EPEVTQTPSHQVTQMGQEVILRCVPISNHLYFYWYRQILGQKVEFLVSFYNNEISEKSEIFDDQFSVERPDGSNFTLKIRSTKLEDSAMYFCASSEEAYNEQFFGPGTRLTVL.

V and J are TRBV2 and TRBJ1-6, with a tentative D call TRBD1 (5 bases). CDR1 is SNHLY and CDR2 is FYNNEI in the germline V gene. The V gene lost 3 bases and the J gene lost 7 bases, with 13 bases spanning the gap. This CDR3 has 15 amino acids. The CDR3 nucleotides read TGTGCCAGCAGTGAGGGGCTCCTGGGGAATTCACCCCTCCACTTT. It yields the protein CASSEGLLGNSPLHF. Full variable domain (missing parts from reference TRBV2 and TRBJ1-6): EPEVTQTPSHQVTQMGQEVILRCVPISNHLYFYWYRQILGQKVEFLVSFYNNEISEKSEIFDDQFSVERPDGSNFTLKIRSTKLEDSAMYFCASSEGLLGNSPLHFGNGTRLTVT.

In this sample, this clone turned up a few times. The J gene is TRBJ2-1, the V gene TRBV19; perhaps TRBD2 as D (6 bases). The germline gives CDR1 LNHDA, CDR2 SQIVND (reference sequence). Trimming stripped 5 bases from V and 7 bases from J, with 21 bases between. This CDR3 spans 16 amino acids. The CDR3 here is CASSAPGLRLGNEQFF. The CDR3 coding sequence is TGTGCCAGTAGTGCCCCGGGACTCCGCCTTGGTAATGAGCAGTTCTTC.

The CDR3 sequence is CASSLGASGKNTGELFF. The CDR3, as DNA: TGTGCCAGCAGCTTAGGGGCTAGCGGAAAGAACACCGGGGAGCTGTTTTTT. The rearrangement uses TRBV7-2 and TRBJ2-2; TRBD2 matches 7 bases. The CDR3 loop spans 17 amino acids. The trim removed 1 base at V and 1 base at J, leaving 6 bases unmatched. Per germline, CDR1 SGHTA and CDR2 FQGNSA.

J is TRBJ2-1 and V is TRBV19; D not certain. This CDR3 has 14 amino acids. The V gene's germline CDR1 is LNHDA and CDR2 SQIVND (reference sequence). Deletions cut 4 bases from V and 5 bases from J, with 12 bases between. Written as DNA, the CDR3 is TGTGCCAGTAGTAGCGACCCCTCAGACAATGAGCAGTTCTTC. Protein sequence: CASSSDPSDNEQFF.

This chain connects TRBV19 to TRBJ1-5; TRBD1 is a possible D gene (5 bases). The CDR3 extends over 19 amino acids. Trimming took 3 bases from V and 3 from J, leaving 24 bases between them. Germline V gene data show CDR1 as LNHDA and CDR2 as SQIVND (reference sequence). CDR3 DNA: TGTGCCAGTAGTATTGGTAGGCAGGGAGACCTCCTGCTCAATCAGCCCCAGCATTTT. Its translation is CASSIGRQGDLLLNQPQHF.

The V call is TRBV19, the J call TRBJ2-7; 8 nucleotides match TRBD2. CDR1 is LNHDA and CDR2 is SQIVND in the germline V gene (reference sequence). CDR3 length: 14 amino acids. Trimming took 6 bases from V and 2 from J; bases not matched to a gene: 6. CDR3 amino acids: CASSKRESPYEQYF. CDR3 nucleotide sequence: TGTGCCAGTAGCAAGCGGGAGTCTCCCTACGAGCAGTACTTC.

The chain combines TRBV18 with TRBJ1-2; 7 positions match TRBD1. V lost 8 bases, J lost 6 bases, and 6 bases stayed unmatched. In germline, CDR1 is KGHSH, CDR2 LQKENI. The CDR3 totals 12 residues. CDR3 DNA sequence: TGTGCCAGCGCCCGGGACAGCGATGGCTACACCTTC. Its protein product is CASARDSDGYTF.

As to this clone: A read error may explain this, as a much larger clone is one base away. The chain joins TRBV28 to TRBJ2-1; TRBD2 matches at 7 bases. Looked up from germline, CDR1 is MDHEN and CDR2 is SYDVKM. V trimming: 3 bases; J trimming: 3 bases; junction bases outside the gene matches: 5. The CDR3 has 15 amino acids. The CDR3 is CASSFTLADYNEQFF. CDR3 nucleotides: TGTGCCAGCAGTTTCACCCTAGCGGACTACAATGAGCAGTTCTTC.